This TCR beta chain was retrieved from a study of shared clonotypes between healthy human individuals. TCRdb's copy holds only in-frame clones and misses some; the assay was immunoSEQ multiplex PCR. The table lists roughly 2,500,000 clones, 80% to 95% of them singletons, with around 0.37% in the top ten. CDR1 SGHTA and CDR2 FQGNSA come from the germline V gene. The CDR3 totals 15 residues. The ends were cut back, 2 bases at V and 4 bases at J, with 12 bases in the middle. The receptor was isolated from a man aged 18 to 35 in good health. Some clones in this sample may be carry-over from other donors' samples. The chain couples TRBV7-2 to TRBJ1-5; D is ambiguous. Sample: naive CD4+ T cells from PBMCs. The sample's subset: CD45RA+ positively selected. The CDR3 nucleotides are TGTGCCAGCAGCTTATTTATGTTCGGTAATCAGCCCCAGCATTTT. It encodes CASSLFMFGNQPQHF.